Listed below are T cell receptor beta chains from one sample, sequenced in a study of shared clonotypes between healthy human individuals. Sequencing was performed with immunoSEQ multiplex PCR; in TCRdb, only in-frame clones are kept and a portion is missing. The sample has about 1 million clones; around 76% are singletons. Sequencing used memory CD4+ T cells sorted from blood. These receptor sequences come from a man aged 18 to 35 in good health. CDR3s include the opening cysteine and the closing phenylalanine or tryptophan. D genes are given only for firm matches. The size entry is marked missing in some rows and otherwise reads once, few, many or a size class.

V gene	D gene	clone size	J gene	CDR3 protein	CDR3 DNA
TRBV4-3	TRBD1	NA	TRBJ2-7	CASSQFGTGEATYEQYF	TGCGCCAGCAGCCAATTTGGGACAGGGGAGGCCACCTACGAGCAGTACTTC
TRBV4-1	TRBD2	few	TRBJ2-2	CASSPGGFTSNTGELFF	TGCGCCAGCAGCCCGGGGGGATTTACGTCGAACACCGGGGAGCTGTTTTTT
TRBV7-2	NA	NA	TRBJ2-1	CASSPQSGYNEQFF	TGTGCCAGCAGCCCCCAAAGCGGTTACAATGAGCAGTTCTTC
TRBV14	NA	NA	TRBJ1-1	CASSPVMLSRRAFF	TGTGCCAGCAGTCCGGTGATGCTATCCAGAAGAGCTTTCTTT
TRBV7-2	TRBD1	NA	TRBJ2-1	CASSSSTGAIF	TGTGCCAGCAGCTCATCGACAGGGGCGATCTTC
TRBV4-1	NA	NA	TRBJ2-2	CASSPRGNTGELFF	TGCGCCAGCAGCCCCCGGGGGAACACCGGGGAGCTGTTTTTT
TRBV2	NA	NA	TRBJ2-5	CASTRRGTQETQYF	TGTGCCAGCACCCGCAGGGGAACCCAAGAGACCCAGTACTTC
TRBV2	TRBD1	NA	TRBJ2-6	CASSEQGAKGANVLTF	TGTGCCAGCAGTGAGCAGGGGGCGAAGGGGGCCAACGTCCTGACTTTC
TRBV7-8	TRBD1	NA	TRBJ1-1	CASSLGGTGDGAFF	TGTGCCAGCAGCTTAGGGGGGACAGGGGATGGAGCTTTCTTT
TRBV7-2	TRBD1	NA	TRBJ1-1	CASSPVIGTGVITTEAFF	TGTGCCAGCAGCCCAGTAATCGGGACAGGGGTGATAACCACTGAAGCTTTCTTT
TRBV7-2	TRBD2	NA	TRBJ2-6	CASSASGLVNSGANVLTF	TGTGCCAGCAGCGCTTCGGGACTAGTGAACTCTGGGGCCAACGTCCTGACTTTC
TRBV6-1	TRBD1	NA	TRBJ1-2	CASSPGGYYGYTF	TGTGCCAGCAGTCCAGGGGGCTACTATGGCTACACCTTC
TRBV7-9	NA	NA	TRBJ1-2	CASSLIEGAYGYTF	TGTGCCAGCAGCTTAATAGAAGGGGCCTATGGCTACACCTTC
TRBV29-1	NA	NA	TRBJ1-1	CSVTVAGEAFF	TGCAGCGTGACGGTGGCGGGTGAAGCTTTCTTT
TRBV19	NA	NA	TRBJ1-5	CASSIGTGNQPQHF	TGTGCCAGTAGTATCGGTACAGGCAATCAGCCCCAGCATTTT
TRBV18	NA	NA	TRBJ1-4	CASSPMVGVSNEKLFF	TGTGCCAGCTCACCGATGGTTGGAGTTTCTAATGAAAAACTGTTTTTT
TRBV6-6	NA	NA	TRBJ1-3	CASSYSRNTIYF	TGTGCCAGCAGTTACTCACGAAACACCATATATTTT
TRBV10-3	TRBD1	NA	TRBJ2-2	CAISPDRALRGGELFF	TGTGCCATCAGCCCCGACAGGGCCCTCAGAGGGGGGGAGCTGTTTTTT
TRBV5-6	NA	NA	TRBJ1-2	CASSWGGTGSAYGYTF	TGTGCCAGCAGCTGGGGGGGTACAGGGTCCGCCTATGGCTACACCTTC
TRBV2	NA	NA	TRBJ2-6	CASSDSSRPSGANVLTF	TGTGCCAGCAGTGACTCGTCCAGACCCTCTGGGGCCAACGTCCTGACTTTC
TRBV19	NA	NA	TRBJ1-6	CASSFRQSSYNSPLHF	TGTGCCAGTAGTTTTCGACAGAGCTCCTATAATTCACCCCTCCACTTT
TRBV6-6	NA	NA	TRBJ2-5	CASSYHRMWAQYF	TGTGCCAGCAGTTACCACAGAATGTGGGCCCAGTACTTC
TRBV7-2	NA	NA	TRBJ1-6	CASSLLGINSPLHF	TGTGCCAGCAGCTTATTGGGAATTAATTCACCCCTCCACTTT
TRBV29-1	NA	NA	TRBJ2-1	CSVQRGSYNEQFF	TGCAGCGTTCAACGGGGATCCTACAATGAGCAGTTCTTC
TRBV6-1	TRBD1	NA	TRBJ1-4	CASRLGQGNEKLFF	TGTGCCAGCAGACTGGGACAGGGGAATGAAAAACTGTTTTTT
TRBV6-5	TRBD1	NA	TRBJ1-2	CASSSWTGGYGYTF	TGTGCCAGCAGTTCTTGGACAGGAGGGTATGGCTACACCTTC
TRBV2	NA	NA	TRBJ2-7	CASRKNIKQGSSDYEQYF	TGTGCCAGCAGGAAGAACATTAAACAGGGTTCCAGTGACTACGAGCAGTACTTC
TRBV15	TRBD2	NA	TRBJ2-3	CATSRDVHRAGDPTDTQYF	TGTGCCACCAGCAGAGATGTTCATCGTGCGGGGGACCCGACAGATACGCAGTATTTT
TRBV2	TRBD1	few	TRBJ1-4	CASSSGTGLLFNEKLFF	TGTGCCAGCAGTTCCGGGACAGGGCTCCTTTTCAATGAAAAACTGTTTTTT
TRBV30	TRBD2	NA	TRBJ2-1	CAWSGTSGANEQFF	TGTGCCTGGAGTGGGACTAGCGGGGCCAATGAGCAGTTCTTC
TRBV9	NA	NA	TRBJ1-5	CASSQGYSNQPQHF	TGTGCCAGCAGCCAGGGATATAGCAATCAGCCCCAGCATTTT
TRBV14	NA	NA	TRBJ2-7	CASSPRVLGYEQYF	TGTGCCAGCAGCCCCCGGGTCCTAGGCTACGAGCAGTACTTC
TRBV19	TRBD1	NA	TRBJ2-2	CASRPQGTGELFF	TGTGCCAGTAGACCACAGGGGACCGGGGAGCTGTTTTTT
TRBV6-5	TRBD1	NA	TRBJ1-6	CASKTGKGSPLHF	TGTGCCAGCAAGACAGGGAAAGGTTCACCCCTCCACTTT
TRBV9	NA	NA	TRBJ2-5	CASSELGGETQYF	TGTGCCAGCAGCGAGTTAGGGGGAGAGACCCAGTACTTC
TRBV29-1	NA	few	TRBJ2-7	CSVRLGANLEQYF	TGCAGCGTTCGACTGGGGGCGAATCTCGAGCAGTACTTC
TRBV2	NA	NA	TRBJ2-1	CASKKLDQVYNEQFF	TGTGCCAGCAAAAAATTGGATCAGGTCTACAATGAGCAGTTCTTC